The 21 T cell receptor beta chains given below trace back to one sample, sequenced in a study of Tregs in tolerant kidney transplant recipients. The method was immunoSEQ multiplex PCR; TCRdb's version includes in-frame clones alone and lacks a portion of them. The table includes approximately 60,000 clones, less than 98% detected once. The sample in question was Tregs from blood, obtained before the transplant. The receptors derive from a human donor who received a combined kidney and bone marrow transplant.

This sequence joins TRBV5-4 and TRBJ2-5; 8 positions agree with TRBD2. The length of the CDR3 is 14 residues. CDR1 and CDR2 (germline): SGHNT, YYREEE (reference sequence). With V trimmed by 2 bases and J by 2 bases, 2 bases remained unmatched. CDR3 DNA: TGTGCCAGCAGCTTAGCGGGGGTACAAGAGACCCAGTACTTC. Protein product: CASSLAGVQETQYF.

This clone was seen a single time. The genes are TRBV18 and TRBJ2-7; 9 bases line up with TRBD2. Trimming took 2 bases from V and 7 from J; bases not matched to a gene: 12. Germline-derived CDR1 and CDR2 are KGHSH and LQKENI. This CDR3 has 16 amino acids. CDR3 loop: CASSPWLAGTSEEQYF. As DNA, the CDR3 is TGTGCCAGCTCACCATGGCTAGCGGGGACCTCTGAGGAGCAGTACTTC.

The chain carries TRBV27 and TRBJ2-3; D perhaps matches TRBD2 (5 bases). Germline-derived CDR1 and CDR2 are MNHEY and SMNVEV (reference sequence). CDR3 length: 14 amino acids. V was pared by 6 bases and J by 1 base, with 11 bases between. CDR3 coding DNA: TGTGCCAGCAGGTGGGAGTTGGGCACAGATACGCAGTATTTT. Its translation is CASRWELGTDTQYF.

This rearrangement joins TRBV5-1 to TRBJ1-5, with D uncertain. V lost 0 bases to trimming and J lost 3 bases, with 4 bases between them. Germline CDR1 is SGHRS and CDR2 is YFSETQ. The CDR3 loop spans 13 amino acids. The CDR3 is CASSLAYNQPQHF. The CDR3 bases are TGCGCCAGCAGCTTGGCCTACAATCAGCCCCAGCATTTT.

The V and J genes are TRBV9 and TRBJ1-3; a possible D gene is TRBD1 (6 bases). V lost 3 bases and J lost 2, with 12 bases in between. The CDR3 runs 15 residues. Looked up from germline, CDR1 is SGDLS and CDR2 is YYNGEE. The chain's CDR3 is CASSGIGGPGNTIYF. The CDR3 nucleotides read TGTGCCAGCAGCGGAATAGGGGGACCTGGAAACACCATATATTTT.

The chain carries TRBV4-3 and TRBJ1-4, with 7 bases that match TRBD1. This CDR3 spans 15 amino acids. From germline, CDR1 is LGHNA and CDR2 YSLEER. The V and J ends lost 4 bases and 8 bases, in that order; junction bases with no gene match: 10. The CDR3 spells CASSPRRAGGEKLFF. CDR3 in DNA: TGCGCCAGCAGCCCTCGCCGGGCAGGGGGAGAAAAACTGTTTTTT.

This chain connects TRBV5-1 to TRBJ2-1; TRBD1 agrees at 7 bases. V lost 7 bases, J lost 2 bases, and 6 bases stayed unmatched. The CDR3 is 14 amino acids. The V gene's germline CDR1 is SGHRS and CDR2 YFSETQ. CDR3 DNA sequence: TGCGCCAGCGGCCGGGACAGTACCTACAATGAGCAGTTCTTC. Its protein is CASGRDSTYNEQFF.

This CDR3 reads CASSPLGTRGTEQFF. As DNA, the CDR3 is TGTGCCAGCTCACCTCTTGGGACTAGAGGCACTGAGCAGTTCTTC. V is TRBV18 and J is TRBJ2-1; 8 bases agree with TRBD2. Germline V CDR1 and CDR2: KGHSH, LQKENI. This CDR3 is 15 amino acids long. The J segment lost 9 bases and the V segment lost 3 bases, leaving 10 bases of the junction unmatched.

The chain links TRBV11-2 to TRBJ2-2; the D gene is possibly TRBD1 (5 bases). The CDR3 extends over 14 amino acids. Between the trimmed V and J ends, which lost 5 bases and 4 bases, there was a span of 11 bases. CDR1 is SGHAT and CDR2 is FQNNGV in the germline V gene. This CDR3 is CASSRVRVTGELFF. DNA of the CDR3: TGTGCCAGCAGCCGTGTCAGGGTCACCGGGGAGCTGTTTTTT.

The J gene is TRBJ2-3, the V gene TRBV5-1; TRBD1 matches 9 bases. The CDR3 loop spans 15 amino acids. V shed 0 bases and J 4 bases; nucleotides not matched to a gene: 3. The germline V gene encodes CDR1 SGHRS and CDR2 YFSETQ. CDR3 nucleotides: TGCGCCAGCAGCTTGGGACAGGGGGTGGCAGATACGCAGTATTTT. Translation gives CASSLGQGVADTQYF.

The CDR3 loop is CASSVGMGGLAINEQFF. CDR3 nucleotides: TGTGCCAGCAGCGTAGGCATGGGGGGACTAGCAATCAATGAGCAGTTCTTC. This rearrangement joins TRBV9 to TRBJ2-1, with TRBD2 matching 9 bases. Per germline, CDR1 SGDLS and CDR2 YYNGEE. The CDR3 is 17 amino acids. V gave up 0 bases and J gave up 6 bases; unmatched junction bases: 10.

The chain is built from TRBV7-2 and TRBJ1-1; TRBD1 matches at 8 bases. Unmatched junction bases numbered 5, after V lost 6 bases and J lost 5 bases. Germline assignment: CDR1 SGHTA and CDR2 FQGNSA. The CDR3 spans 13 residues. In nucleotides, the CDR3 is TGTGCCAGCAGATACAGGGGGAGGACTGAAGCTTTCTTT. Amino acid sequence: CASRYRGRTEAFF. Looking up the rest from reference TRBV7-2 and TRBJ1-1 gives the full variable domain: GAGVSQSPSNKVTEKGKDVELRCDPISGHTALYWYRQSLGQGLEFLIYFQGNSAPDKSGLPSDRFSAERTGGSVSTLTIQRTQQEDSAVYLCASRYRGRTEAFFGQGTRLTVV.

The gene calls are TRBV19 and TRBJ1-5; 10 nucleotides align to TRBD1. The CDR3 runs 17 residues. Per germline, CDR1 LNHDA and CDR2 SQIVND (reference sequence). The ends lost 7 bases at V and 2 bases at J; junction bases unmatched: 11. CDR3 sequence (DNA): TGTGCCAGTACTTTTGAGTTCGGGACAGGGGGCAATCAGCCCCAGCATTTT. It encodes CASTFEFGTGGNQPQHF.

This chain uses TRBV7-9 with TRBJ2-1, with a possible D match to TRBD2 (5 bases). Germline V gene sequence: CDR1 SEHNR, CDR2 FQNEAQ (reference sequence). This CDR3 has 17 residues. Trimming shortened V by 6 bases and J by 7 bases, and 25 bases separated the two germline ends. This chain's CDR3 is CASSPTWGHLGMNEQFF. CDR3 sequence (DNA): TGTGCCAGCAGTCCCACCTGGGGTCACCTCGGGATGAATGAGCAGTTCTTC.

This chain uses TRBV5-1 with TRBJ1-6, with TRBD1 matching 8 bases. Germline V gives CDR1 SGHRS, CDR2 YFSETQ. Unmatched junction bases numbered 8, after V lost 1 base and J lost 8 bases. This CDR3 region has 16 residues. CDR3 sequence reads: CASSLRSQGEHSPLHF. CDR3 nucleotide sequence: TGCGCCAGCAGCTTGAGGTCACAGGGGGAGCATTCACCCCTCCACTTT.

There are a few counts of this clone. V gene TRBV9 combines with J gene TRBJ1-6; 9 nucleotides align to TRBD1. This CDR3 is built from 16 residues. Germline-derived CDR1 and CDR2 are SGDLS and YYNGEE. Unmatched junction bases numbered 9, after V lost 4 bases and J lost 7 bases. CDR3 loop: CASSLRTGELNSPLHF. The CDR3 DNA follows: TGTGCCAGCAGCCTCCGGACAGGGGAGTTGAATTCACCCCTCCACTTT.

The V and J genes are TRBV7-3 and TRBJ2-1, with TRBD1 identical over 9 bases. V shed 5 bases, J shed 12 bases, and the junction held 14 bases outside the gene matches. The CDR3 is made up of 15 amino acids. Per germline, CDR1 SGHTA and CDR2 FQGTGA. The CDR3, as DNA: TGTGCCAGCAGCCCGGGACAGGGTAGGGGTGGTGGGCAGTTCTTC. Encoded protein: CASSPGQGRGGGQFF. The full variable domain, rest sourced from reference TRBV7-3 and TRBJ2-1, is GAGVSQTPSNKVTEKGKYVELRCDPISGHTALYWYRQSLGQGPEFLIYFQGTGAADDSGLPNDRFFAVRPEGSVSTLKIQRTERGDSAVYLCASSPGQGRGGGQFFGPGTRLTVL.

This clone has only one observation. The rearrangement links TRBV9 to TRBJ2-1; weak D call: TRBD2 (5 bases). The V end was cut by 0 bases, the J end by 0 bases, with 13 bases between. In germline, CDR1 is SGDLS, CDR2 YYNGEE. The CDR3 covers 17 residues. The CDR3 sequence is CASSVATRGSSYNEQFF. The CDR3 DNA is TGTGCCAGCAGCGTAGCTACTCGGGGAAGCTCCTACAATGAGCAGTTCTTC.

The chain carries TRBV9 and TRBJ2-7, with 9 bases matching TRBD1. The V gene end was trimmed by 0 bases and the J gene end by 2 bases; junction bases not matched to a gene: 3. Germline V gives CDR1 SGDLS, CDR2 YYNGEE. The CDR3 loop spans 15 amino acids. CDR3 sequence: CASSVGGTGTYEQYF. Written as DNA, the CDR3 is TGTGCCAGCAGCGTAGGTGGGACAGGGACCTACGAGCAGTACTTC.

This rearrangement joins TRBV5-4 to TRBJ2-5; D unresolved. The V and J ends lost 2 bases and 4 bases respectively, with 24 bases between them. CDR3 length: 18 residues. The germline gives CDR1 SGHNT, CDR2 YYREEE (reference sequence). The CDR3 bases are TGTGCCAGCAGCTTCAGCCTCACCAGCCACGGAGTGGTAGAGACCCAGTACTTC. It encodes CASSFSLTSHGVVETQYF.

The chain recombines TRBV13 with TRBJ2-7; 7 bases agree with TRBD2. This CDR3 is 13 amino acids long. Germline lookup yields CDR1 PRHDT and CDR2 FYEKMQ (reference sequence). After removal of 3 bases from V and 1 base from J, the junction contained 0 bases not matched to a gene. The CDR3 here is CASSLGGSYEQYF. The CDR3 region has the DNA TGTGCCAGCAGCTTGGGAGGGTCCTACGAGCAGTACTTC.